The T cell receptor beta chain under discussion was sequenced for a study of PD-1 blockade in mismatch repair-deficient tumors. Measured with immunoSEQ multiplex PCR; TCRdb has only the in-frame clones, and not every one. In the table there are about 100,000 clones, 70% to 85% of which are singletons. Germline CDR1 is GTSNPN and CDR2 is SVGIG (reference sequence). V dropped 8 bases and J dropped 8; count of bases not matched to a gene: 8. The CDR3 is made up of 11 amino acids. The chain links TRBV30 to TRBJ1-2, with 7 bases identical to TRBD1. The source material was peripheral blood, sampled around 8 months after starting pembrolizumab. The receptor's source is an adult with mismatch repair-deficient cancer. DNA for the CDR3: TGTGCCGGACCAGGGGGGACCGGCTACACCTTC. Translating it yields CAGPGGTGYTF. Variable domain in full (rest from reference TRBV30 and TRBJ1-2): SQTIHQWPATLVQPVGSPLSLECTVEGTSNPNLYWYRQAAGRGLQLLFYSVGIGQISSEVPQNLSASRPQDRQFILSSKKLLLSDSGFYLCAGPGGTGYTFGSGTRLTVV.